This record concerns one T cell receptor (beta chain) sequence. The antigen is undetermined. The sample comes from a study of long-term antiretroviral therapy in people with HIV. Treatment of all HIV participants took place in the United States. V gave up 0 bases and J gave up 9 bases, with 15 bases separating them. Germline assignment: CDR1 MNHEY and CDR2 SVGAGI. The CDR3 is 15 amino acids. Study results and limitations: It was observed that HIV repertoires exhibited narrower CDR3 length ranges than controls.

Investigators performed immunoSEQ version v3.0 at survey level. Sequencing had a target that covered roughly 40,000-50,000 T-cell genomes per sample. Here immunoSEQ multiplex PCR was the method, and the copy in TCRdb shows in-frame clones only, minus some. The profile shows around 20,000 clones, around 80% of them singletons. The input for sequencing was unsorted PBMCs, taken 0.6 years after starting antiretroviral therapy. The V and J genes are TRBV6-5 and TRBJ2-1; the D gene is possibly TRBD2 (6 bases). The source is a woman in her late teens or twenties with HIV. The CDR3 DNA is TGTGCCAGCAGTTACTCAAAGCGGGCGGGGTTTGAGCAGTTCTTC. Translating gives CASSYSKRAGFEQFF.